The 5 T cell receptor beta chains in this list originate from one sample, sequenced in a study of TIL therapy for anti-PD-1-resistant metastatic lung cancer. The libraries were made with immunoSEQ v3. TCRdb's copy holds only in-frame clones and misses some; the assay was immunoSEQ multiplex PCR. The sample contains just under 60,000 clones, more than 60% of which appear only once. Specified time point: pre-treatment sample, taken before nivolumab and TIL therapy. Material: blood, obtained at baseline. The source of these receptors is a person between 25 and 80 years old with non-small cell lung cancer.

V usage is TRBV12-5 and J usage is TRBJ2-7; 9 nucleotides agree with TRBD1. Germline-derived CDR1 and CDR2 are LGHNT and FRNRAP. The CDR3 is 16 amino acids. J lost 0 bases, V lost 0 bases, and 3 bases had no gene match. CDR3 protein: CASGLVTGGSSYEQYF. CDR3 sequence (DNA): TGTGCTAGTGGTTTGGTGACAGGGGGATCCTCCTACGAGCAGTACTTC.

The chain combines TRBV4-1 with TRBJ2-1; TRBD2 matches 8 bases. The CDR3 has 15 amino acids. In germline, CDR1 is MGHRA, CDR2 YSYEKL. The V segment lost 2 bases and the J segment 7 bases; nucleotides outside the gene matches: 7. DNA of the CDR3: TGCGCCAGCAGCCAAAGCGGGAGATTGAGGAATGAGCAGTTCTTC. This codes for CASSQSGRLRNEQFF.

This clone occurred a few times. CDR3 bases: TGCGCCAGCAGCTTGGAGGATAGTCGCTATGGCTACACCTTC. It yields the protein CASSLEDSRYGYTF. The chain has TRBV5-1 and TRBJ1-2, with D unclear. The CDR3 length is 14 residues. Trimming cost V 0 bases and J 4 bases, with 10 bases left between them. CDR1 and CDR2 from the germline V gene are SGHRS and YFSETQ.

The chain carries TRBV10-1 and TRBJ2-5; 8 nucleotides agree with TRBD2. Germline V gene sequence: CDR1 WNHNN, CDR2 SYGVQD (reference sequence). V lost 5 bases, J lost 5 bases, and 4 bases stayed unmatched. This CDR3 comprises 13 residues. The CDR3 region has the DNA TGCGCCAGCAGTACTAGCGGCGGGGAGACCCAGTACTTC. It codes for CASSTSGGETQYF.

The gene calls are TRBV4-3 and TRBJ1-5; D not certain. The ends were cut back, 2 bases at V and 6 bases at J, with 8 bases in the middle. This CDR3 is 13 amino acids long. Germline V CDR1 and CDR2: LGHNA, YSLEER. CDR3 protein: CASSQNRGQPQHF. DNA of the CDR3: TGCGCCAGCAGCCAAAACCGGGGTCAGCCCCAGCATTTT.